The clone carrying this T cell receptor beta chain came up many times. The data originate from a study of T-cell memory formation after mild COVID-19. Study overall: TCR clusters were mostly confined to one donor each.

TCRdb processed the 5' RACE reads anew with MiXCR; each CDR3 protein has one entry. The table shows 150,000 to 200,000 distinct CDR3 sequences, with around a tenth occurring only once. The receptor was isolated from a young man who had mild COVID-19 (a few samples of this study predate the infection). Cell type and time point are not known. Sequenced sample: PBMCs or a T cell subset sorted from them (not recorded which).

CDR3 in amino acids: CASSLYGPNTEAFF. CDR3 coding DNA: TGTGCCAGCAGCTTATACGGCCCAAACACTGAAGCTTTCTTT. The chain uses TRBV7-9 and TRBJ1-1; unclear D gene. The CDR3 runs to 14 residues. The germline V gene encodes CDR1 SEHNR and CDR2 FQNEAQ (reference sequence). V was pared by 2 bases and J by 2 bases, with 9 bases between. The entire variable domain, with the rest obtained from reference TRBV7-9 and TRBJ1-1, is as follows: DTGVSQNPRHKITKRGQNVTFRCDPISEHNRLYWYRQTLGQGPEFLTYFQNEAQLEKSRLLSDRFSAERPKGSFSTLEIQRTEQGDSAMYLCASSLYGPNTEAFFGQGTRLTVV.